This is a list of T cell receptor beta chains from one sample in a study of cytomegalovirus exposure and HLA in healthy donors. Generated by immunoSEQ multiplex PCR, the TCRdb table keeps only in-frame clones and is missing some. The sample includes over 45,000 clones, approximately 78% seen only once; the top ten take about 1.5%. The specimen was PBMCs. The receptors stem from a female donor in good health and CMV-seronegative. The conserved cysteine and the conserved F or W are not part of the CDR3 here.

V gene | CDR3 protein
TRBV5-6 | ASRPRGTSADTQY
TRBV5-5 | ASSTGQGWYTEAF
TRBV5-1 | ASSPTENTEAF
TRBV18 | ASSPIADTEAF
TRBV11-3 | ASSSGQGDTGELF
TRBV14 | ASSQELAGAVEQF
TRBV5-1 | ASSFDRGYTDTQY
TRBV6-6 | ASSPGGSYGYT
TRBV7-3 | ASSGGSSYNEQF
TRBV4-1 | ASSQEALISNQPQH
TRBV6-6 | ATRGQGVGETQY
TRBV7-9 | ASSFDRGNYEQY
TRBV6-1 | ASSDPGQLGKNIQY
TRBV19 | ASSRFWSGQGARIAAYEQF
TRBV2 | ASSNRGGWYNEQF
TRBV7-2 | ASSSHPGGENTEAF
TRBV7-3 | ASSSSGQGYNEQF
TRBV5-1 | ASSSDGQGRTYGYT
TRBV5-6 | ASSFSGGPRDTQY
TRBV6-6 | ASSSMTLDSGNTIY
TRBV6-5 | ASRAGTLNTEAF
TRBV30 | AWSADRGFGELF
TRBV9 | ASSVDSGGSNEQF
TRBV27 | ASSWTGADTQY
TRBV2 | ASRRVNEKLF
TRBV7-2 | ASSGGSGGYEQF
TRBV19 | ASSIGLVSGYGYT
TRBV19 | ASSFGVGGELF
TRBV7-2 | ASSQMGGSSTEAF
TRBV20-1 | SATHQETQY
TRBV6-1 | ASSDPRTGSGYT
TRBV19 | ASSIDQGRGYEQF
TRBV4-1 | ASSQENRGLANEKLF
TRBV7-2 | ASSLGRLYEQY
TRBV5-1 | ASSLALRGSSYNEQF
TRBV2 | ASYWGGEQGDASPKNNEQF
TRBV6-1 | ASSPPGQGYTEAF
TRBV6-1 | ASSDDYGYT
TRBV7-8 | ASSLRTEQF
TRBV7-9 | ASSSEDREGNYGYT
TRBV11-2 | ASSRTGSNEKLF
TRBV7-9 | ASSPRQGNNSPLH
TRBV4-1 | ASSQGGQVNYEQY
TRBV18 | ASSPRTDTRGYT
TRBV19 | ASSNDKITLYSNQPQH
TRBV11-1 | ASSFGTKRGHDEQF
TRBV6-1 | ASTGASGANVLT
TRBV6-4 | ASSQERGGPQY
TRBV27 | ASSNRPGWGTEAF
TRBV7-7 | ASSPGLAGGTDTQY
TRBV7-6 | ASSLDRGPSYEQY
TRBV18 | ASSPLSTDTQY
TRBV7-9 | ASSGGGTSGVYEQY
TRBV27 | ASQPKTGWLEQY
TRBV30 | AWSASLGGFESGYGYT
TRBV25-1 | ASSESWYRATGQY
TRBV4-3 | ASSQDPPGSSYNEQF
TRBV6-5 | ASGTGGRRTQY
TRBV7-9 | ASSLAQGAGANVLT
TRBV6-4 | ASSEGAEVNTGELF